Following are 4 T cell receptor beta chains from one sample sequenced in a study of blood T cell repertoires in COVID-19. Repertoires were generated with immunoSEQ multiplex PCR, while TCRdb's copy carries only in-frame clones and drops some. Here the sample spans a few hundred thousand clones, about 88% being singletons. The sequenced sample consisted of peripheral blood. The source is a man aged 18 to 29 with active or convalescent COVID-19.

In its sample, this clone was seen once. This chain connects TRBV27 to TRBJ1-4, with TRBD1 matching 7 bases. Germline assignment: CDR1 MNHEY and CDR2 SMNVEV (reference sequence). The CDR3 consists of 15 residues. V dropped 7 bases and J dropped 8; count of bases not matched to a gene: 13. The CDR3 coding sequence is TGTGCCAGCAATCTCCTCCGGGACAGCGACGAAAAACTGTTTTTT. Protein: CASNLLRDSDEKLFF.

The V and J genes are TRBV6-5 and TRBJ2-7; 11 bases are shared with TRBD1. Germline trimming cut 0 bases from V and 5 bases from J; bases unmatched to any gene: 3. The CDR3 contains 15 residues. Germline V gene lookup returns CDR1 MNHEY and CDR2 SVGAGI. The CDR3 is CASSYSGQGGHEQYF. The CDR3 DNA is TGTGCCAGCAGTTACTCGGGACAGGGGGGCCACGAGCAGTACTTC.

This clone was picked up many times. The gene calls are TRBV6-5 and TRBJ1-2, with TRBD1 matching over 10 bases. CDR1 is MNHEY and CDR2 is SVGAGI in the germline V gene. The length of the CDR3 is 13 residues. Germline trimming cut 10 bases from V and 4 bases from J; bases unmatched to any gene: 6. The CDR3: CATGTGEGYGYTF. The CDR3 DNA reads TGTGCCACCGGGACAGGGGAAGGCTATGGCTACACCTTC.

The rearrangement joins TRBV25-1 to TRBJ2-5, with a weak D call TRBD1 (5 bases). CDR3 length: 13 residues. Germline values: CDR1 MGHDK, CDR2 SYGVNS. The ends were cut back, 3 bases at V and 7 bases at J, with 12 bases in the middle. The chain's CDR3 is CASSDQGFLTQYF. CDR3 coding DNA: TGTGCCAGCAGTGATCAGGGTTTTCTGACCCAGTACTTC.